This T cell receptor (beta chain) is drawn from a study of cytomegalovirus exposure and HLA in healthy donors (dated by TCRdb to 2015 to 2018). Regarding the complete study: According to an earlier analysis of 550 to 700 of the donors, some 180 million T cells yielded 120 million or so unique TCR beta sequences and approximately 300 Gb of sequence data. An early release covering just under 650 HLA-typed donors comprised 300 to 350 gigabases of sequencing data and tens of millions of unique TCR sequences. Of the approximately 400 genotyped donors, 81% fell in the genetic ancestry cluster associated with self-reported Caucasian donors. The study aimed to test whether signatures of past pathogen exposure could be identified by cataloging public T cell receptors. Using immunosequencing, the study profiled T cell repertoires from approximately 700 subjects and related those repertoires to cytomegalovirus serostatus. Besides the first cohort of 500 to 700 subjects, a separate validation cohort made up of about 120 different subjects was used. High-throughput TCR immunosequencing, statistical association of individual TCRs with disease status, and machine learning were combined to predict cytomegalovirus infection status. A later analysis re-examined previously published TCR beta repertoires from 600 to 700 donors and added high-resolution HLA genotyping to investigate patterns of TCR occurrence. The later analysis used no new phenotypic data to find candidate immune exposures, relying instead on TCR beta sequences and their occurrence across donors. An earlier analysis of about 620 of the donors applied high-throughput TCR beta sequencing to assess whether each TCR beta V gene segment acted as functional or pseudogenic. Donor age, sex, ethnicity and CMV serostatus were collected together with the repertoire data. A later genetic analysis took genome-wide SNP genotypes for about 55% of the roughly 700 donors and used that subset as a discovery cohort. All discovery cohort repertoires had been generated on a single sequencing platform. Both class I and class II loci were covered by HLA typing, at four-digit resolution. The number of typed donors differed by locus: about 620-630 for A, B, C, DRB1 and DQB1; 500 to 550 for DQA1; 606 for DPA1; and about 470 for DPB1. A handful of DR-DQ haplotypes were treated as single units for association and clustering because of strong linkage in the cohort. Among under 450 genotyped donors of the cohort, an average of 235,054 unique TCR beta nucleotide sequences were sequenced per donor, roughly 20% of them non-productive.

Looking up the germline V gene yields CDR1 SGHDT and CDR2 YYEEEE. V and J are trimmed by 4 bases and 6 bases, and the gene matches miss 2 bases of the junction. The CDR3, cysteine through phenylalanine, is 14 amino acids long. Just the 42-base CDR3 DNA is kept, in frame starting at base 1. The cohort was made up of 666 healthy bone marrow donors. At the time of sampling, every cohort member was nominally healthy, though immune exposures that went unrecorded were likely present. The donor tested CMV seropositive and was one of the 289 seropositive cohort members. A peripheral blood sample was collected from each donor, and TCR beta sequencing was performed on peripheral blood mononuclear cells. Genomic DNA was extracted from the blood cell samples with the Qiagen DNeasy Blood Extraction Kit. For this clone: Its antigen target is currently unknown. Base qualities are not at hand, and no much larger clone is one base apart.

The library came from the immunoSEQ multiplex PCR assay. The multiplex PCR relied on a mix of 60 forward primers for TCR Vbeta segments and 13 reverse primers for TCR Jbeta segments. A multiplex PCR assay on genomic DNA amplified the CDR3 region of rearranged TCR beta genes. On the Illumina HiSeq System, the amplified TCR beta libraries were sequenced as 87-base-pair reads. Regarding the original processing steps: A later analysis tallied around 87 million unique TCR beta chains across the 666 repertoires, and approximately 11 million of those chains were shared by two or more donors. To remove PCR and sequencing errors, raw reads were error-corrected and collapsed into unique sequences using a nearest-neighbor algorithm that merged closely related sequences. To assign V, D and J gene segments, CDR3 sequences were aligned to IMGT reference sequences. Each retained sequence needed at least a six-nucleotide match to both a V gene segment and a J gene segment. A rearrangement was called productive if the CDR3 had no stop codons and remained in frame with V and J, and every other rearrangement was called non-productive. Following IMGT convention, CDR3 was defined as the stretch from the second conserved V-encoded cysteine up to the conserved J-encoded phenylalanine. In an earlier analysis of 550 to 650 of the donors, sequences lacking an unambiguous match to a single V gene segment were excluded. In an earlier analysis of a few hundred of the donors, V segments were called functional above 56.7% productive rearrangements and were called segregating when the between-donor standard deviation exceeded 5%. To diagnose cytomegalovirus status from the catalog of TCR beta chain sequences, a statistical classification framework was built. A later analysis assigned V and J genes by comparing TCR nucleotide sequences with IMGT/GENE-DB human TR gene sequences. A later analysis assigned CDR3 sequences and most-parsimonious VDJ recombination scenarios with the TCRdist pipeline. In a later analysis, every TCR beta chain was defined by the combination of its CDR3 amino acid sequence and its V-gene family, and reads without a unique V-gene family were dropped. A later analysis removed 550 to 700 highly shared, low-generation-probability nucleotide sequences to deal with suspected cross-contamination and a sequencing artifact. A later analysis calculated a clonal expansion index for each public chain from normalized within-repertoire ranks of inferred template counts. In a later analysis, generation probabilities were computed with a VDJ recombination model fitted to out-of-frame rearrangements, and the resulting probabilities were checked against IGoR. Hypergeometric tests were used in a later analysis to score TCR-TCR, TCR-HLA and TCR-CMV co-occurrence, with a repertoire-size bias correction applied to the TCR pairs. To estimate false discovery rates, a later analysis permuted the HLA or CMV assignments 20 times. In a later analysis, co-occurring TCRs were grouped with DBSCAN, and TCRdist sequence similarity was added when clustering was performed within HLA-allele-positive subsets. Repertoires with fewer than 30,000 or more than 120,000 public chains, plus five repertoires with anomalous nucleotide sharing, were excluded from co-occurrence clustering. Drawn from immuneACCESS, this table holds only the in-frame rearrangements with V and J called that TCRdb kept. Clones are partly lost; checked studies trace under half to an unresolved V gene and leave the rest unexplained. V and J calls and clone size follow that table, whereas D and trimming were derived from the DNA. The sample table contains 120,000 or so clones; only one count was recorded for less than 85% of them. Approximately 10% of the sample lies in the top ten.

Study-level results and caveats: Because HLA typing was missing for some donors at each locus, association tests included only the typed subset. A further reported finding was that TCR beta sequences accurately predicted the HLA-A and HLA-B alleles for most subjects in the first cohort. Most TCR sequences were seen in very few donors, while some public TCRs were found in many individuals. In a later analysis, HLA-associated TCR beta chains showed more clonal expansion and lower generation probabilities than non-associated chains that were equally common. The only immune exposure information available for the cohort was CMV serostatus. Some IMGT-functional V segments, including TRBV6-2 and TRBV6-3, could not be distinguished by the 87-base-pair reads and were therefore excluded. The classifier was reported to diagnose cytomegalovirus status with high specificity and sensitivity in both the original and validation cohorts. It was suggested by the authors that the approach could potentially be generalized to other disease states and immunological phenotypes. Assigning TCR associations to individual alleles was difficult when HLA alleles, especially DR and DQ, strongly co-occurred. Specific HLA alleles were associated with some 15,000 TCR beta sequences at a false discovery rate of 0.05 in a later analysis. A later genetic analysis associated a missense DCLRE1C variant with V-gene and J-gene trimming of TCR beta chains, and an independent cohort replicated the association. In vitro tests confirmed that a few of the cytomegalovirus-associated TCR beta chains recognize cytomegalovirus antigens. The sequencing pipeline was judged likely to have produced a cluster of highly shared sequence variants as a technical artifact. Broadly in line with IMGT annotations, most TCR beta V segments showed up in productive rearrangements about 87% or about 30% of the time in an earlier analysis of several hundred of the donors. In a later analysis, most CMV-associated TCR beta chains were found to appear HLA-restricted, with HLA associations seemingly driven largely by CMV exposure. Presence/absence analyses assumed roughly uniform sequencing depth across donors, an assumption that may not hold. In a later genetic analysis, fewer N-insertions in productive TCRs were reported among donors in an Asian-associated ancestry cluster than the approximately 710-donor mean. According to a later analysis, TCR association rates differed among HLA loci, with DRB1 alleles showing the most associated TCRs and HLA-C alleles showing the fewest. The study gave a list of about 160 TCR beta chains associated with cytomegalovirus. Correlated functional status among segregating V segments might be attributable to linkage disequilibrium, but an unknown experimental factor could not be ruled out. Roughly 15 rarely observed V segments, including chromosome 9 orphons, were excluded from the earlier analysis of about 500 of the donors because counts were too low. The cohort was sequenced for TCR beta chains only, and without alpha or paired-chain data the features that could be detected were limited. Several of the top co-occurrence clusters appeared to be linked to parvovirus B19, influenza, CMV and Epstein-Barr virus, according to a later analysis.

The rearrangement joined TRBV5-6 to TRBJ2-4; 12 bases in between match TRBD1. The receptor was derived from a man aged 30 to 45 in good health and CMV-seropositive. The sample comprised PBMCs. The CDR3: CASSRDRGRNIQYF. The DNA reads as follows: TGTGCCAGCAGCCGGGACAGGGGGCGAAACATTCAGTACTTC.